The T cell receptor (beta chain) under discussion was sequenced for a study of T cells in Graves' hyperthyroidism and ophthalmopathy. About the study: Any treatment followed the collection of peripheral blood at initial diagnosis.

After removal of 3 bases from V and 2 bases from J, the junction contained 7 bases not matched to a gene. From germline, CDR1 is GTSNPN and CDR2 SVGIG (reference sequence). The CDR3 sequence is 15 residues long. Ten or more counts support this clonotype. Exclusion followed for patients with uncontrolled infection, other autoimmune disease, pregnancy or lactation. There were TCR beta CDR3 regions amplified from RNA transcripts. HTBI primers were employed in a first-round RT-PCR of the TCR CDR3. TCRdb independently ran MiXCR on the multiplex PCR reads; one entry per CDR3 protein. The table lists 690,000 or so distinct CDR3 sequences, under 20% of them singletons.

This TCR came from a woman in her fifties or sixties with Graves' hyperthyroidism that later progressed to Graves' ophthalmopathy. Sequencing used blood. This rearrangement joins TRBV30 to TRBJ1-2, with 9 nucleotides matching TRBD1. CDR3 loop: CAWSSTGQGNYGYTF. The CDR3 DNA reads as TGTGCCTGGAGCTCTACGGGACAGGGCAACTATGGCTACACCTTC.